Below, 17 T cell receptor beta chains from the same sample are listed, as sequenced in a study of response to subunit inactivated influenza vaccine. Each CDR3 protein gets one entry after TCRdb re-called the RT-PCR reads with MiXCR. The table lists approximately 730,000 distinct CDR3 sequences, about 15% of them singletons. Sequencing was performed on PBMCs from blood, taken 14 days before vaccination. These receptors all come from a man in his fifties or sixties who received an inactivated influenza vaccine.

In this sample, this clonotype turned up a few times. This sequence joins TRBV20-1 and TRBJ2-1; 8 positions agree with TRBD1. Germline trimming cut 0 bases from V and 4 bases from J; bases unmatched to any gene: 5. Germline CDR1 is DFQATT and CDR2 is SNEGSKA (reference sequence). The CDR3 totals 15 residues. As DNA, the CDR3 is TGCAGTGCTAGAGATCGCGGACAGGGTTACAATGAGCAGTTCTTC. Its translation: CSARDRGQGYNEQFF.

This clonotype has a handful of counts. This chain uses TRBV6-5 with TRBJ2-7; no definite D call. The length of the CDR3 is 18 residues. Germline V gene lookup returns CDR1 MNHEY and CDR2 SVGAGI. V shed 2 bases and J shed 0 bases, with 20 bases lying between them. The CDR3 coding sequence is TGTGCCAGCAGTTACAAGCTTGGGTCCGGTTCCCCCTCCTACGAGCAGTACTTC. This gives the protein CASSYKLGSGSPSYEQYF.

This clonotype showed up many times. The gene calls are TRBV7-8 and TRBJ2-7, with TRBD2 matching over 8 bases. The CDR3 loop spans 15 amino acids. The germline V gene encodes CDR1 SGHVS and CDR2 FQNEAQ. The ends lost 1 base at V and 7 bases at J; junction bases unmatched: 9. CDR3 sequence (DNA): TGTGCCAGCAGCTTAGGTGGAGCGGGAGTGGGTGAGCAGTACTTC. Encoded protein: CASSLGGAGVGEQYF.

This clonotype occurred many times. The chain recombines TRBV24-1 with TRBJ2-1, with D possibly being TRBD2 (6 bases). CDR1 and CDR2 (germline): KGHDR, SFDVKD. Trimming cost V 5 bases and J 2 bases, with 15 bases left between them. The CDR3 is 16 residues long. This CDR3 is CATSAPDGSPYNEQFF. In nucleotides, the CDR3 is TGTGCCACCAGTGCCCCCGACGGGAGTCCCTACAATGAGCAGTTCTTC.

The V and J genes are TRBV20-1 and TRBJ1-4; 7 bases match TRBD1. The J segment lost 12 bases and the V segment lost 5 bases, leaving 9 bases of the junction unmatched. CDR1 DFQATT and CDR2 SNEGSKA come from the germline V gene (reference sequence). The CDR3 runs 12 residues. The DNA of the CDR3 is TGCAGTGCTTCACAGGGGCCGCGTGAACTGTTTTTT. Its protein product is CSASQGPRELFF.

Here the CDR3 reads CASSLRAGGPTYNEQFF. DNA of the CDR3: TGTGCCAGCAGCTTGAGGGCGGGAGGCCCGACCTACAATGAGCAGTTCTTC. The chain combines TRBV5-6 with TRBJ2-1; 8 bases align to TRBD2. This CDR3 comprises 17 residues. Germline V CDR1 and CDR2: SGHDT, YYEEEE. V trimming: 1 base; J trimming: 2 bases; junction bases outside the gene matches: 8.

This clonotype was found many times. The V call is TRBV28, the J call TRBJ2-2, with 11 bases aligning to TRBD2. CDR3 length: 16 amino acids. V lost 6 bases, J lost 3 bases, and 6 bases stayed unmatched. Germline V lookup: CDR1 MDHEN, CDR2 SYDVKM. CDR3 sequence reads: CASSRVAGGDTGELFF. The CDR3 DNA reads TGTGCCAGCAGCCGCGTAGCGGGGGGGGACACCGGGGAGCTGTTTTTT.

The gene calls are TRBV12-3 or TRBV12-4 and TRBJ1-5; D is unclear. This CDR3 spans 15 amino acids. The V and J ends lost 2 bases and 0 bases respectively, with 8 bases between them. CDR3 DNA sequence: TGTGCCAGCAGTTTAAGTGGAATTAGCAATCAGCCCCAGCATTTT. Protein: CASSLSGISNQPQHF.

In the case of this clonotype: This may be a read error: a much more frequent sequence differs by one nucleotide. The rearrangement uses TRBV5-1 and TRBJ2-3; TRBD2 matches 10 bases. CDR3 length equals 17 residues. Germline V lookup: CDR1 SGHRS, CDR2 YFSETQ. The CDR3 loop is CASSLYLAGASTATQYF. The CDR3 DNA reads as TGCGCCAGCAGCTTGTACCTAGCGGGAGCCAGCACAGCTACGCAGTATTTT.

A few counts support this clonotype. This chain joins TRBV29-1 and TRBJ1-2, with D unresolved. The CDR3 sequence is 13 residues long. V was trimmed by 5 bases and J by 0 bases, leaving 10 bases between them. Germline CDR1 reads SQVTM; CDR2 reads ANQGSEA. The CDR3 DNA follows: TGCAGCGTTCAGAGACATTCTAACTATGGCTACACCTTC. This gives the protein CSVQRHSNYGYTF.

This clonotype was seen repeatedly, ten times or more. The rearrangement joins TRBV5-1 to TRBJ1-4, with a weak D call TRBD1 (5 bases). This CDR3 has 14 amino acids. Germline CDR1 SGHRS, CDR2 YFSETQ. The V end was cut by 4 bases, the J end by 0 bases, with 7 bases between. The CDR3 DNA is TGCGCCAGCAGCCAGGACACAACTAATGAAAAACTGTTTTTT. Translating gives CASSQDTTNEKLFF.

This chain connects TRBV18 to TRBJ2-7; D tentatively reads TRBD1 or TRBD2 (5 bases each). V was pared by 3 bases and J by 7 bases, with 16 bases between. The CDR3 has 14 amino acids. CDR1 KGHSH and CDR2 LQKENI come from the germline V gene. CDR3 sequence reads: CASSPRDRVSEQYF. The CDR3 coding sequence is TGTGCCAGCTCACCCCGGGACCGCGTCAGTGAGCAGTACTTC.

This clonotype has just a few counts. The chain joins TRBV6-1 to TRBJ2-2, with a weak D call TRBD2 (6 bases). CDR1 MNHNS and CDR2 SASEGT come from the germline V gene. The CDR3 is 14 residues long. The V end was cut by 10 bases, the J end by 3 bases, with 15 bases between. The CDR3, as DNA: TGTGCCATTGCGCCGGGACTTTACACCGGGGAGCTGTTTTTT. Its protein is CAIAPGLYTGELFF.

The CDR3 spells CASSSSPGTGSTEAFF. CDR3 DNA: TGTGCCAGCAGTTCGTCCCCCGGGACAGGGAGTACTGAAGCTTTCTTT. This chain joins TRBV12-3 or TRBV12-4 and TRBJ1-1; 9 bases are shared with TRBD1. The length of the CDR3 is 16 residues. The junction had 11 bases not matched to a gene; V was cut back by 4 bases and J by 5 bases.

The chain has TRBV4-2 and TRBJ2-7, with TRBD2 matching 10 bases. The CDR3 consists of 16 residues. Germline V gives CDR1 LGHNA, CDR2 YNFKEQ. After removal of 0 bases from V and 3 bases from J, the junction contained 5 bases not matched to a gene. The CDR3 region has the DNA TGTGCCAGCAGCCAAGAACGGAGCGGGAGGGGCTACGAGCAGTACTTC. Translation gives CASSQERSGRGYEQYF.

The chain combines TRBV24-1 with TRBJ2-1; 12 nucleotides line up with TRBD1. The CDR3 runs 17 residues. V was clipped by 4 bases and J by 0 bases; unmatched bases: 3. From germline, CDR1 is KGHDR and CDR2 SFDVKD. The CDR3 nucleotides are TGTGCCACCAGTGACACGGGACAGGGGGCCTCCTACAATGAGCAGTTCTTC. It yields the protein CATSDTGQGASYNEQFF.

This clonotype appeared many times. At one end the junction does not follow the germline gene, possibly because of a read error. CDR3 nucleotides: TGTGCCAGCAGCTTAGAGGGGAACACTGAAGCTTTCTTT. Amino acids: CASSLEGNTEAFF. This chain uses TRBV12-3 or TRBV12-4 with TRBJ1-1; D is ambiguous. This CDR3 comprises 13 residues.